This TCR beta chain was identified during a study of blood T cell repertoires in COVID-19. Background on the study: Samples of COVID-19 (acute and convalescent) were obtained from the United States, Italy and Spain.

Germline V gene lookup returns CDR1 ENHRY and CDR2 SYGVKD. CDR3 length equals 13 residues. The V and J ends lost 5 bases and 5 bases, in that order; junction bases with no gene match: 4. Study processing details: Estimation of nucleated cell counts relied on the amplification of reference gene primers. Profiled with immunoSEQ multiplex PCR; TCRdb holds only in-frame clones, not every one. The V and J calls and the clone size are those of that table, but D and trimming were determined from the DNA. The sample records 90,000 to 100,000 clones, approximately 80% being singletons. Sample: peripheral blood. The chain links TRBV10-3 to TRBJ2-5; TRBD1 aligns across 8 bases. The clonotype comes from a man between 65 and 85 years old with active or convalescent COVID-19. The chain's CDR3 is CAISLDRGETQYF. As DNA, the CDR3 is TGTGCCATCAGTCTCGACAGGGGCGAGACCCAGTACTTC.